A selection of T cell receptor beta chains follows, all from one sample in a study of identical twins. One entry per CDR3 protein, called by TCRdb with MiXCR from the 5' RACE reads. The sample records some 1,600,000 distinct CDR3 sequences, around a third being singletons. Material: cord blood. The receptors were gathered from a newborn girl in good health. CDR3s include the opening cysteine and the closing phenylalanine or tryptophan. D genes are given only for firm matches. A clone size is listed for some rows: how often the clone was seen (once, few, many), or a class if it is expanded.

v_gene: TRBV20-1
j_gene: TRBJ1-1
abundance: -
d_gene: -
CDR3aa: CSARLDSRADNTEAFF
CDR3nt: TGCAGTGCTAGGTTGGACAGCAGGGCGGACAACACTGAAGCTTTCTTT

v_gene: TRBV5-1
j_gene: TRBJ1-4
abundance: few
d_gene: TRBD1
CDR3aa: CASSLTGGREKLFF
CDR3nt: TGCGCCAGCAGCTTGACAGGGGGCAGGGAAAAACTGTTTTTT

v_gene: TRBV20-1
j_gene: TRBJ2-2
abundance: -
d_gene: -
CDR3aa: CIALARSRGSGELFF
CDR3nt: TGCATTGCCCTAGCGAGATCTAGGGGGTCCGGGGAGCTGTTTTTT

v_gene: TRBV28
j_gene: TRBJ2-3
abundance: -
d_gene: -
CDR3aa: CASSQVGGRQYF
CDR3nt: TGTGCCAGCAGTCAAGTCGGAGGTCGGCAGTATTTT

v_gene: TRBV7-2
j_gene: TRBJ2-7
abundance: -
d_gene: -
CDR3aa: CASSLATSSSYNEQYF
CDR3nt: TGTGCCAGCAGCTTAGCTACTAGTAGCTCCTACAATGAGCAGTACTTC

v_gene: TRBV7-9
j_gene: TRBJ2-4
abundance: -
d_gene: -
CDR3aa: CASSLARGLDGNIQYF
CDR3nt: TGTGCCAGCAGCTTAGCGCGAGGCCTAGACGGGAACATTCAGTACTTC

v_gene: TRBV5-6
j_gene: TRBJ2-5
abundance: few
d_gene: -
CDR3aa: CASSLGLVLLGETQYF
CDR3nt: TGTGCCAGCAGCTTGGGACTAGTTCTGCTCGGCGAGACCCAGTACTTC

v_gene: TRBV15
j_gene: TRBJ1-1
abundance: once
d_gene: -
CDR3aa: CATSRDTQATGWIGDTEAFF
CDR3nt: TGTGCCACCAGCAGAGACACCCAAGCCACAGGTTGGATAGGGGACACTGAAGCTTTCTTT

v_gene: TRBV7-9
j_gene: TRBJ1-1
abundance: -
d_gene: -
CDR3aa: CASNHDGGTEAFF
CDR3nt: TGTGCCAGCAACCATGATGGAGGCACTGAAGCTTTCTTT

v_gene: TRBV28
j_gene: TRBJ2-3
abundance: few
d_gene: -
CDR3aa: CASREGGNTDTQYF
CDR3nt: TGTGCCAGCAGGGAAGGGGGAAACACAGATACGCAGTATTTT

v_gene: TRBV5-1
j_gene: TRBJ2-3
abundance: few
d_gene: TRBD2
CDR3aa: CASSFERERLTDTQYF
CDR3nt: TGCGCCAGCAGCTTTGAGCGGGAGCGCCTCACAGATACGCAGTATTTT

v_gene: TRBV7-8
j_gene: TRBJ1-5
abundance: few
d_gene: -
CDR3aa: CASSVRTGMNNQPQHF
CDR3nt: TGTGCCAGCAGCGTCCGTACAGGGATGAACAATCAGCCCCAGCATTTT

v_gene: TRBV14
j_gene: TRBJ2-3
abundance: few
d_gene: TRBD2
CDR3aa: CASSQEFGLAGGTDTQYF
CDR3nt: TGTGCCAGCAGCCAAGAATTCGGACTAGCGGGGGGGACAGATACGCAGTATTTT

v_gene: TRBV20-1
j_gene: TRBJ2-7
abundance: -
d_gene: -
CDR3aa: CSALRRRTSYEQYF
CDR3nt: TGCAGTGCCCTCCGGCGGAGGACTTCCTACGAGCAGTACTTC

v_gene: TRBV19
j_gene: TRBJ2-1
abundance: few
d_gene: -
CDR3aa: CASSINPSLPKSYNEQFF
CDR3nt: TGTGCCAGTAGTATAAACCCTTCGTTGCCGAAGTCCTACAATGAGCAGTTCTTC

v_gene: TRBV7-9
j_gene: TRBJ1-2
abundance: -
d_gene: -
CDR3aa: CASSLDETGGYTF
CDR3nt: TGTGCCAGCAGCTTGGACGAGACGGGAGGCTACACCTTC

v_gene: TRBV6-6
j_gene: TRBJ1-5
abundance: few
d_gene: TRBD1
CDR3aa: CASRGQGQPQHF
CDR3nt: TGTGCCAGCAGAGGACAGGGGCAGCCCCAGCATTTT

v_gene: TRBV10-3
j_gene: TRBJ2-7
abundance: -
d_gene: -
CDR3aa: CAIKAQKGGYEQYF
CDR3nt: TGTGCCATCAAGGCCCAGAAAGGGGGATACGAGCAGTACTTC

v_gene: TRBV27
j_gene: TRBJ2-7
abundance: many
d_gene: -
CDR3aa: CASSLSGFEQYF
CDR3nt: TGTGCCAGCAGTTTATCTGGTTTCGAGCAGTACTTC

v_gene: TRBV3-1
j_gene: TRBJ2-3
abundance: once
d_gene: TRBD1
CDR3aa: CASSQGGRGMDRGTTDTQYF
CDR3nt: TGTGCCAGCAGCCAAGGTGGTCGAGGCATGGACAGGGGTACCACAGATACGCAGTATTTT

v_gene: TRBV6-5
j_gene: TRBJ1-1
abundance: few
d_gene: -
CDR3aa: CASSYRVNEAFF
CDR3nt: TGTGCCAGCAGTTACCGGGTTAATGAAGCTTTCTTT

v_gene: TRBV15
j_gene: TRBJ1-6
abundance: few
d_gene: -
CDR3aa: CATSRENSPLHF
CDR3nt: TGTGCCACCAGCAGAGAGAATTCACCCCTCCACTTT

v_gene: TRBV2
j_gene: TRBJ2-1
abundance: -
d_gene: -
CDR3aa: CAGRGGSTSNEQFF
CDR3nt: TGTGCCGGCAGGGGGGGTAGCACCAGCAATGAGCAGTTCTTC

v_gene: TRBV10-3
j_gene: TRBJ1-5
abundance: many
d_gene: -
CDR3aa: CAISESIRTDNQPQHF
CDR3nt: TGTGCCATCAGTGAGTCGATTAGGACAGACAATCAGCCCCAGCATTTT

v_gene: TRBV5-1
j_gene: TRBJ2-7
abundance: few
d_gene: TRBD1
CDR3aa: CASSLGWTGSYEQYF
CDR3nt: TGCGCCAGCAGCTTGGGCTGGACAGGTTCCTACGAGCAGTACTTC

v_gene: TRBV5-1
j_gene: TRBJ2-7
abundance: -
d_gene: TRBD2
CDR3aa: CASSSSAGGQYEQYF
CDR3nt: TGCGCCAGCAGCTCATCAGCGGGAGGGCAATACGAGCAGTACTTC

v_gene: TRBV18
j_gene: TRBJ2-6
abundance: -
d_gene: -
CDR3aa: CASSPGGGAGANVLTF
CDR3nt: TGTGCCAGCTCACCGGGAGGAGGAGCTGGGGCCAACGTCCTGACTTTC

v_gene: TRBV19
j_gene: TRBJ1-5
abundance: -
d_gene: -
CDR3aa: CASSIGTPWGNQPQHF
CDR3nt: TGTGCCAGTAGTATAGGGACACCTTGGGGCAATCAGCCCCAGCATTTT

v_gene: TRBV14
j_gene: TRBJ2-6
abundance: many
d_gene: -
CDR3aa: CASSPLGANVLTF
CDR3nt: TGTGCCAGCAGCCCCCTTGGGGCCAACGTCCTGACTTTC

v_gene: TRBV18
j_gene: TRBJ1-2
abundance: -
d_gene: TRBD1
CDR3aa: CASSPLPGQDSYGYTF
CDR3nt: TGTGCCAGCTCACCATTACCGGGACAGGATTCCTATGGCTACACCTTC

v_gene: TRBV4-1
j_gene: TRBJ2-2
abundance: -
d_gene: TRBD2
CDR3aa: CASSQVPGGRTGELFF
CDR3nt: TGCGCCAGCAGCCAAGTACCGGGAGGGCGGACCGGGGAGCTGTTTTTT

v_gene: TRBV28
j_gene: TRBJ2-7
abundance: -
d_gene: -
CDR3aa: CASSFPDGPYNEQYF
CDR3nt: TGTGCCAGCAGTTTCCCGGACGGGCCCTACAATGAGCAGTACTTC

v_gene: TRBV11-1
j_gene: TRBJ2-4
abundance: -
d_gene: -
CDR3aa: CASSLPQVGAGASLAKNIQYF
CDR3nt: TGTGCCAGCAGCTTACCCCAAGTAGGAGCGGGCGCAAGCTTAGCCAAAAACATTCAGTACTTC

v_gene: TRBV6-1
j_gene: TRBJ2-3
abundance: few
d_gene: TRBD2
CDR3aa: CASSDVGLAPRDTQYF
CDR3nt: TGTGCCAGCAGTGATGTGGGACTAGCACCTCGGGATACGCAGTATTTT

v_gene: TRBV18
j_gene: TRBJ2-5
abundance: many
d_gene: -
CDR3aa: CASSPLLQETQYF
CDR3nt: TGTGCCAGCTCACCTCTATTGCAAGAGACCCAGTACTTC

v_gene: TRBV20-1
j_gene: TRBJ1-5
abundance: -
d_gene: -
CDR3aa: CSAANPGGNQPQHF
CDR3nt: TGCAGTGCTGCCAACCCGGGGGGCAATCAGCCCCAGCATTTT

v_gene: TRBV5-1
j_gene: TRBJ2-3
abundance: many
d_gene: -
CDR3aa: CASSLQDHTDTQYF
CDR3nt: TGCGCCAGCAGCCTCCAAGACCATACAGATACGCAGTATTTT

v_gene: TRBV27
j_gene: TRBJ1-2
abundance: few
d_gene: -
CDR3aa: CASSLSPGKGYTF
CDR3nt: TGTGCCAGCAGTTTATCGCCAGGGAAGGGCTACACCTTC

v_gene: TRBV27
j_gene: TRBJ2-4
abundance: -
d_gene: -
CDR3aa: CASSPEGLAKNIQYF
CDR3nt: TGTGCCAGCAGTCCGGAGGGGCTAGCCAAAAACATTCAGTACTTC

v_gene: TRBV20-1
j_gene: TRBJ1-4
abundance: -
d_gene: -
CDR3aa: CSVGEGSNEKLFF
CDR3nt: TGCAGTGTTGGCGAGGGATCTAATGAAAAACTGTTTTTT

v_gene: TRBV6-1
j_gene: TRBJ2-3
abundance: -
d_gene: TRBD2
CDR3aa: CAGSIGLADYNTDTQYF
CDR3nt: TGTGCCGGCAGTATCGGACTAGCGGATTATAACACAGATACGCAGTATTTT

v_gene: TRBV7-6
j_gene: TRBJ2-1
abundance: -
d_gene: TRBD2
CDR3aa: CASSLEGLAGGRSYNEQFF
CDR3nt: TGTGCCAGCAGCTTAGAGGGACTAGCGGGGGGCCGCTCCTACAATGAGCAGTTCTTC

v_gene: TRBV7-2
j_gene: TRBJ2-1
abundance: -
d_gene: -
CDR3aa: CASSLGSTSTYNEQFF
CDR3nt: TGTGCCAGCAGCTTAGGATCTACTAGCACATACAATGAGCAGTTCTTC